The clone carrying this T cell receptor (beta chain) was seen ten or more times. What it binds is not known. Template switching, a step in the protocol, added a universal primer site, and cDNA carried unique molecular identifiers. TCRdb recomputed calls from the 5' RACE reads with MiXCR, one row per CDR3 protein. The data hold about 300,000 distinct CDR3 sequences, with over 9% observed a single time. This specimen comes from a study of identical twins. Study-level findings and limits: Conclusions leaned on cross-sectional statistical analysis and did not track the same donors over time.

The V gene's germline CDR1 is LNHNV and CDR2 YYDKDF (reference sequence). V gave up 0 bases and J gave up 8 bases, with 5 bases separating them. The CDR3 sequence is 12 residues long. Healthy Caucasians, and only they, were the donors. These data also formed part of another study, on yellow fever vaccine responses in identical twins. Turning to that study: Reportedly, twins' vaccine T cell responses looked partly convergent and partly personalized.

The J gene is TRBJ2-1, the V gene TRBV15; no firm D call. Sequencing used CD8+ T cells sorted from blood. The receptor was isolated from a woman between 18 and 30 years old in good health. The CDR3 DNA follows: TGTGCCACCAGCAGAGATAGGGATGAGCAGTTCTTC. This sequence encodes CATSRDRDEQFF.